This TCR beta chain was found in a study of blood T cell repertoires in COVID-19. This CDR3 region has 13 residues. V was shortened by 2 bases and J by 4 bases, with 8 bases between the two germline ends. Germline loops: CDR1 MDHEN, CDR2 SYDVKM. TCRdb's table, derived via immunoSEQ multiplex PCR, lists solely in-frame clones and lacks some. The sample shows 200,000 or so clones, roughly 87% of them seen only once. The sequence was collected from a man under 40 in a cohort exposed to, infected with or recovered from COVID-19 (not recorded which). The chain is built from TRBV28 and TRBJ2-5; no firm D call. The specimen sequenced was PBMCs or T cells enriched from blood (not recorded which). The CDR3 sequence: CASSLRPGETQYF. DNA of the CDR3: TGTGCCAGCAGTTTAAGGCCGGGAGAGACCCAGTACTTC.